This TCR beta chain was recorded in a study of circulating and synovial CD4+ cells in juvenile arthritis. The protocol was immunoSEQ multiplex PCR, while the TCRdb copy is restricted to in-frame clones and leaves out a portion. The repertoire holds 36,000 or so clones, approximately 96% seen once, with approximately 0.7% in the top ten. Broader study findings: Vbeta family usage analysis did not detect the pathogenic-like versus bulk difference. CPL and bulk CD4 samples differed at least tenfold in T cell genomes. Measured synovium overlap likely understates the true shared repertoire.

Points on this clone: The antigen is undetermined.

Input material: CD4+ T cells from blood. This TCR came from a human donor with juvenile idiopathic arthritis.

The CDR3 is CASSLGLAGGTDTQYF. CDR3 in DNA: TGTGCCAGCAGCTTAGGGCTAGCGGGGGGCACAGATACGCAGTATTTT. V is TRBV11-3 and J is TRBJ2-3; TRBD2 matches at 10 bases. Germline V CDR1 and CDR2: SGHNT, YENEEA. The V segment lost 1 base and the J segment 1 base; nucleotides outside the gene matches: 2. The CDR3 consists of 16 residues. Full variable domain (outside the CDR3, taken from reference TRBV11-3 and TRBJ2-3): EAGVVQSPRYKIIEKKQPVAFWCNPISGHNTLYWYLQNLGQGPELLIRYENEEAVDDSQLPKDRFSAERLKGVDSTLKIQPAELGDSAVYLCASSLGLAGGTDTQYFGPGTRLTVL.